There are a few counts of the clone carrying this T cell receptor beta chain. Its antigen is currently unknown. PCR was performed using 60 Vbeta and 13 Jbeta primers. The protocol was immunoSEQ multiplex PCR, while the TCRdb copy is restricted to in-frame clones and leaves out a portion. The sample has around 150,000 clones, about 66% seen once; the top ten hold about 1.5%. These data come from a study of cytomegalovirus exposure and HLA in healthy donors. Study conclusions and caveats: With later analysis, a missense DCLRE1C variant became linked to TCR beta V- and J-gene trimming. Some V segments (TRBV6-2 and TRBV6-3 among them) were excluded as indistinguishable. According to a later analysis, most TCR beta chains associated with CMV appeared HLA-restricted.

The germline V gene has CDR1 SEHNR and CDR2 FQNEAQ (reference sequence). J lost 5 bases, V lost 2 bases, and 5 bases had no gene match. The CDR3 sequence is 14 residues long. This receptor was identified in a human donor in good health. Sequencing was performed on PBMCs. The chain is built from TRBV7-9 and TRBJ2-5; 7 bases align to TRBD1. CDR3 protein: CASSLRQGWETQYF. For the CDR3, the DNA is TGTGCCAGCAGCTTAAGACAGGGCTGGGAGACCCAGTACTTC.